Here is one TCR beta chain with its context. The CDR3 runs 14 residues. V lost 0 bases, J lost 7 bases, and 5 bases stayed unmatched. CDR1 and CDR2 (germline): LGHDT, YNNKEL (reference sequence). Per the original data handling: Reference gene primers were amplified, and this amplification served to estimate nucleated cell counts. The data were produced by immunoSEQ multiplex PCR, yet TCRdb's version contains in-frame clones alone and is incomplete. V, J and clone size derive from that table, while D and trimming were established from the DNA sequence. Of about 25,000 clones listed, around 89% are singletons. The data originate from a study of blood T cell repertoires in COVID-19. Study at large: The United States, Italy and Spain provided the acute and convalescent COVID-19 samples. In each case, the material was cDNA or gDNA derived from T cells, B-cell-depleted T cells, or PBMCs.

Material: peripheral blood. The rearrangement uses TRBV3-1 (or the pseudogene TRBV3-2) and TRBJ1-2; 7 nucleotides match TRBD1. The TCR comes from a man in his 70s with acute or convalescent COVID-19. The CDR3: CASSQEEGARGYTF. Here the CDR3 DNA reads TGTGCCAGCAGCCAAGAAGAGGGGGCGCGTGGCTACACCTTC.